The next 29 T cell receptor beta chains were all read from a single sample in a study of T-cell memory formation after mild COVID-19. TCRdb recomputed calls from the 5' RACE reads with MiXCR, one row per CDR3 protein. The sample includes 90,000 to 120,000 distinct CDR3 sequences, over 8.5% of them seen just once. Sequencing input: PBMCs or a T cell subset sorted from them (not recorded which). These receptors all come from a man in his late teens or twenties who had mild COVID-19 (a few samples of this study predate the infection). Cell type and time point are not known.

The sample holds a few counts of this clonotype. V is TRBV4-3 and J is TRBJ1-6; 7 bases map to TRBD1. J lost 7 bases, V lost 1 base, and 4 bases had no gene match. CDR3 size: 15 residues. The germline V gene has CDR1 LGHNA and CDR2 YSLEER. In nucleotides, the CDR3 is TGCGCCAGCAGCCAAGGCCCGGACAGGAATTCACCCCTCCACTTT. Amino acids: CASSQGPDRNSPLHF.

V gene TRBV7-3 combines with J gene TRBJ2-3; 9 bases match TRBD2. After removal of 4 bases from V and 2 bases from J, the junction contained 7 bases not matched to a gene. The CDR3 is 16 amino acids. Germline V gene sequence: CDR1 SGHTA, CDR2 FQGTGA. CDR3 protein: CASSSAAGGITDTQYF. Here the CDR3 DNA reads TGTGCCAGCAGCTCCGCCGCGGGGGGGATCACAGATACGCAGTATTTT.

Notes on this clonotype: Mismatch with germline at one junction end may stem from a read error. CDR3 protein: CASRSPSEVFF. In nucleotides, the CDR3 is TGTGCCAGCAGATCCCCTTCCGAGGTTTTCTTC. The V call is TRBV7-6, the J call TRBJ2-7; D gene uncertain. Germline assignment: CDR1 SGHVS and CDR2 FNYEAQ. The length of the CDR3 is 11 residues.

This clonotype has just a few counts. This chain joins TRBV19 and TRBJ1-4; D unresolved. V was clipped by 7 bases and J by 3 bases, with 9 bases between them. CDR3 length equals 13 residues. Germline CDR1 is LNHDA and CDR2 is SQIVND (reference sequence). In nucleotides, the CDR3 is TGTGCCAGTATCGGAACAGCTAATGAAAAACTGTTTTTT. Encoded protein: CASIGTANEKLFF.

The V call is TRBV6-6, the J call TRBJ2-3; TRBD2 matches 10 bases. In germline, CDR1 is MNHNY, CDR2 SVGAGI (reference sequence). This CDR3 is 17 amino acids long. V was clipped by 0 bases and J by 0 bases; unmatched bases: 3. CDR3 coding DNA: TGTGCCAGCAGTTACTCAGGGACTAGCGCAAGCACAGATACGCAGTATTTT. As protein: CASSYSGTSASTDTQYF.

V gene TRBV12-3 or TRBV12-4 combines with J gene TRBJ2-2; the D is unclear. V was pared by 3 bases and J by 1 base, with 15 bases between. The CDR3 runs 17 residues. The CDR3: CASSLSGWVGNTGELFF. CDR3 in DNA: TGTGCCAGCAGTTTGTCTGGCTGGGTTGGGAACACCGGGGAGCTGTTTTTT.

This clonotype was seen a few times. The chain combines TRBV6-2 or TRBV6-3 with TRBJ2-7, with D uncertain. From germline, CDR1 is MNHEY and CDR2 SVGEGT. The CDR3 is made up of 14 amino acids. V was cut by 2 bases and J by 2 bases, with 10 bases left in between. The CDR3 DNA follows: TGTGCCAGCAGTTACGATCAGCCCGCCTACGAGCAGTACGTC. Translated: CASSYDQPAYEQYV.

This clonotype was picked up a small number of times. The V gene is TRBV18, the J gene TRBJ1-1; TRBD1 matches at 8 bases. Germline loops: CDR1 KGHSH, CDR2 LQKENI. The CDR3 loop spans 15 amino acids. Trimming at V came to 3 bases and at J to 2 bases, leaving 5 bases not matched to a gene. CDR3 sequence: CASSPQGAVNTEAFF. DNA for the CDR3: TGTGCCAGCTCACCGCAGGGGGCGGTTAACACTGAAGCTTTCTTT. The full variable domain, its missing parts supplied by reference TRBV18 and TRBJ1-1, is NAGVMQNPRHLVRRRGQEARLRCSPMKGHSHVYWYRQLPEEGLKFMVYLQKENIIDESGMPKERFSAEFPKEGPSILRIQQVVRGDSAAYFCASSPQGAVNTEAFFGQGTRLTVV.

Only a few counts were recorded for this clonotype. The J gene is TRBJ1-4, the V gene TRBV6-5, with a possible D match to TRBD1 (6 bases). In germline, CDR1 is MNHEY, CDR2 SVGAGI. Between the trimmed V and J ends, which lost 10 bases and 6 bases, there was a span of 18 bases. The CDR3 consists of 14 residues. The CDR3 region is CATRGQPFHEKLFF. The DNA of the CDR3 is TGTGCCACCCGAGGACAGCCCTTTCATGAAAAACTGTTTTTT.

This clonotype was detected a few times. The chain links TRBV6-6 to TRBJ1-2; D gene uncertain. V dropped 7 bases and J dropped 4 bases, with 10 bases sitting between them. The CDR3 covers 12 residues. Germline assignment: CDR1 MNHNY and CDR2 SVGAGI (reference sequence). The CDR3 here is CASTADRYGYTF. For the CDR3, the DNA is TGTGCCAGCACCGCAGACCGCTATGGCTACACCTTC.

The sample holds a few counts of this clonotype. The chain employs TRBV4-2 and TRBJ2-7; D remains ambiguous. The V and J ends lost 1 base and 2 bases respectively, with 9 bases between them. The V gene's germline CDR1 is LGHNA and CDR2 YNFKEQ. The CDR3 runs 14 residues. The CDR3 protein is CASSQGPDPYEQYF. CDR3 nucleotide sequence: TGTGCCAGCAGCCAAGGGCCGGACCCCTACGAGCAGTACTTC.

In its sample, this clonotype is large. The chain joins TRBV20-1 to TRBJ1-3; no clear D. V was shortened by 5 bases and J by 3 bases, with 2 bases between the two germline ends. The CDR3 is 10 residues long. Germline CDR1 and CDR2: DFQATT and SNEGSKA (reference sequence). CDR3 coding DNA: TGCAGTGCTCGTGGAAACACCATATATTTT. Its protein product is CSARGNTIYF.

CDR3 bases: TGTGCCAGCAGTTACCGGGACAGGGGACCCTACGAGCAGTACTTC. This translates into CASSYRDRGPYEQYF. The gene calls are TRBV27 and TRBJ2-7, with 10 bases fitting TRBD1. Germline V gene lookup returns CDR1 MNHEY and CDR2 SMNVEV (reference sequence). The CDR3 sequence is 15 residues long. Trimming cost V 4 bases and J 2 bases; bases outside gene matches: 5.

This clonotype was recorded many times. The V and J genes are TRBV6-5 and TRBJ2-1; D is possibly TRBD1 or TRBD2 (6 bases each). The germline V gene has CDR1 MNHEY and CDR2 SVGAGI. Trimming left V 2 bases short and J 9 bases short, with 14 bases between. This CDR3 is 14 amino acids long. CDR3 residues: CASSYSTGAGEQFF. The CDR3 nucleotides are TGTGCCAGCAGTTACAGCACGGGGGCGGGTGAGCAGTTCTTC.

In this sample, this clonotype turned up many times. J is TRBJ2-5 and V is TRBV3-1, with 11 bases fitting TRBD2. CDR3 length: 17 amino acids. The trim removed 1 base at V and 5 bases at J, leaving 9 bases unmatched. Germline-derived CDR1 and CDR2 are LGHDT and YNNKEL (reference sequence). The CDR3, as DNA: TGTGCCAGCAGCCAAGGCGCTAGCGGGGGGCCGATGGAGACCCAGTACTTC. This gives the protein CASSQGASGGPMETQYF.

This clonotype was detected a few times. J is TRBJ2-7 and V is TRBV28; possibly TRBD1 for D (6 bases). The CDR3 runs 14 residues. The V gene lost 10 bases and the J gene lost 2 bases, with 18 bases spanning the gap. Per the germline V gene, CDR1 is MDHEN and CDR2 is SYDVKM. DNA of the CDR3: TGTGCCACCACCCAAAGGGGGAAACCCTACGAGCAGTACGTC. Its translation: CATTQRGKPYEQYV.

This clonotype was seen a few times. This chain connects TRBV7-2 to TRBJ1-1; no firm D call. The CDR3 length is 12 residues. Per germline, CDR1 SGHTA and CDR2 FQGNSA. Deletions cut 4 bases from V and 6 bases from J, with 9 bases between. The chain's CDR3 is CASSSLGPEAFF. CDR3 in DNA: TGTGCCAGCAGCTCCCTAGGTCCTGAAGCTTTCTTT.

The genes are TRBV11-2 and TRBJ2-1; D not certain. V was clipped by 0 bases and J by 4 bases, with 13 bases between them. This CDR3 has 16 residues. Germline CDR1 is SGHAT and CDR2 is FQNNGV. CDR3: CASSLETGPPYNEQFF. The CDR3 nucleotides read TGTGCCAGCAGCTTAGAAACCGGGCCACCGTACAATGAGCAGTTCTTC.

This clonotype was observed many times. The J gene is TRBJ2-1, the V gene TRBV7-6; maybe TRBD2 (6 bases). V lost 1 base to trimming and J lost 11 bases, with 6 bases between them. The germline CDR1 and CDR2 sequences are SGHVS and FNYEAQ. CDR3 size: 11 residues. In DNA, the CDR3 is TGTGCCAGCAGCTTAGGGACTAAGCAGTTCTTC. Its translation: CASSLGTKQFF.

This clonotype was detected only a few times. V is TRBV7-9 and J is TRBJ2-5; D perhaps matches TRBD1 (6 bases). CDR1 is SEHNR and CDR2 is FQNEAQ in the germline V gene (reference sequence). Trimming took 6 bases from V and 2 from J, leaving 28 bases between them. CDR3 size: 19 residues. CDR3 nucleotides: TGTGCCAGCAGTGACCACGGGACAAGCCCCCTGTTTGATCAAGAGACCCAGTACTTC. It translates to CASSDHGTSPLFDQETQYF.

V usage is TRBV5-1 and J usage is TRBJ2-1; 7 bases are shared with TRBD1. The CDR3 covers 15 residues. The V gene's germline CDR1 is SGHRS and CDR2 YFSETQ. The J segment lost 1 base and the V segment lost 2 bases, leaving 3 bases of the junction unmatched. The CDR3 loop is CASSLDRDSYNEQFF. CDR3 coding DNA: TGCGCCAGCAGCTTAGACAGGGATTCCTACAATGAGCAGTTCTTC.

The CDR3 sequence: CASSYVFTGELFF. CDR3 coding DNA: TGTGCCAGCAGTTACGTTTTCACCGGGGAGCTGTTTTTT. The chain carries TRBV6-5 and TRBJ2-2; D gene unclear. Germline values: CDR1 MNHEY, CDR2 SVGAGI. V shed 2 bases and J shed 4 bases, with 5 bases lying between them. This CDR3 spans 13 amino acids.

The CDR3 DNA sequence: TGTGCCAGCAGCTTCGGGGAACTTGCAGGGCCCCAGCATTTT. Translating it yields CASSFGELAGPQHF. V and J are TRBV5-5 and TRBJ1-5; D unclear. Between the trimmed V and J ends, which lost 2 bases and 9 bases, there was a span of 15 bases. Germline CDR1 and CDR2: SGHKS and YYEKEE (reference sequence). The CDR3 sequence is 14 residues long.

There are a few counts of this clonotype. The chain links TRBV7-9 to TRBJ2-3, with a possible D match to TRBD1 (5 bases). CDR3 size: 14 residues. Trimming removed 2 bases from V and 0 bases from J, with 6 bases in between. Germline CDR1 is SEHNR and CDR2 is FQNEAQ (reference sequence). The CDR3 sequence: CASSLPGSTDTQYF. The CDR3 DNA reads as TGTGCCAGCAGCTTACCAGGGAGCACAGATACGCAGTATTTT.

V and J are TRBV6-6 and TRBJ1-4; the D is unclear. Germline CDR1 is MNHNY and CDR2 is SVGAGI (reference sequence). V lost 8 bases to trimming and J lost 13 bases, with 11 bases between them. CDR3 length: 10 residues. The CDR3 nucleotides read TGTGCCAGCGGAGACCCTCGACTGTTTTTT. Translated: CASGDPRLFF.

The chain employs TRBV7-9 and TRBJ2-5, with no clear D. V was cut by 5 bases and J by 4 bases, with 14 bases left in between. Per the germline V gene, CDR1 is SEHNR and CDR2 is FQNEAQ (reference sequence). The CDR3 runs to 14 residues. CDR3 sequence (DNA): TGTGCCAGCAGCCCAGGATTAGTGGGAGAGACCCAGTACTTC. Translating gives CASSPGLVGETQYF.

V and J are TRBV4-2 and TRBJ1-5; TRBD1 is a possible D gene (5 bases). V gave up 0 bases and J gave up 4 bases, with 16 bases separating them. The CDR3 consists of 17 residues. CDR1 and CDR2 from the germline V gene are LGHNA and YNFKEQ. CDR3 sequence: CASSQDRAGSVNQPQHF. The CDR3 DNA is TGTGCCAGCAGCCAAGATCGGGCAGGGAGTGTAAATCAGCCCCAGCATTTT.

In this sample, this clonotype turned up a few times. Written as DNA, the CDR3 is TGTGCCAGCATCCGACTAGCGGGGGACAATGAGCAGTTCTTC. The encoded protein is CASIRLAGDNEQFF. The gene calls are TRBV12-3 or TRBV12-4 and TRBJ2-1, with 12 bases that match TRBD2. J gave up 5 bases and V 7 bases, and 3 bases lay outside the gene matches. There are 14 residues in the CDR3.

The chain employs TRBV12-3 or TRBV12-4 and TRBJ1-1; D remains unclear. There are 14 residues in the CDR3. V was clipped by 4 bases and J by 1 base, with 10 bases between them. CDR3 residues: CASSSADSNTEAFF. DNA for the CDR3: TGTGCCAGCAGTTCAGCAGATTCGAACACTGAAGCTTTCTTT.